This TCR beta chain derives from a study of T-cell reconstitution after alpha-beta-depleted transplantation in children. For this clonotype: The antigen remains undetermined.

CDR3 length equals 15 residues. Per the germline V gene, CDR1 is SEHNR and CDR2 is FQNEAQ (reference sequence). V was trimmed by 4 bases and J by 4 bases, leaving 15 bases between them. Broader study findings: By one year post-transplant, T-cell counts and diversity largely arose from T cells that were newly produced. There were reportedly several hundred expanded graft clones from which alpha-beta T cells came about two months after transplant.

Preparation of the TCRbeta library was carried out with unique molecular identifiers. TCRdb re-called the PCR reads through MiXCR, storing one row per CDR3 protein. The sample has fewer than 550,000 distinct CDR3 sequences; around 10% are singletons. Sequencing used PBMCs, mostly from graft donor cells, obtained 180 days after TCRalphabeta/CD19-depleted stem cell transplant. This rearrangement joins TRBV7-9 to TRBJ2-3; a weak D match, TRBD2 (6 bases). This TCR derives from a female patient aged 2-9 years who had a stem cell transplant for aplastic anemia, so the T cells may come from the graft donor. The CDR3 region has the DNA TGTGCCAGCAGCTGGGACTTTTACAACCCAGATACGCAGTATTTT. This gives the protein CASSWDFYNPDTQYF.